This T cell receptor (beta chain) stems from a study of blood T cell repertoires in COVID-19. This CDR3 has 14 residues. The germline V gene encodes CDR1 SGHRS and CDR2 YFSETQ. J lost 5 bases, V lost 3 bases, and 6 bases had no gene match. TCRdb's copy holds only in-frame clones and misses some; the assay was immunoSEQ multiplex PCR. Of tens of thousands of clones in the sample, roughly four fifths were seen once. The specimen was peripheral blood. The sequence was collected from a human donor in a cohort sampled during active COVID-19. V is TRBV5-1 and J is TRBJ2-5; 8 bases agree with TRBD1. The CDR3, as DNA: TGCGCCAGCAGCTCAACCCACAGGGGGGAGACCCAGTACTTC. Protein sequence: CASSSTHRGETQYF.